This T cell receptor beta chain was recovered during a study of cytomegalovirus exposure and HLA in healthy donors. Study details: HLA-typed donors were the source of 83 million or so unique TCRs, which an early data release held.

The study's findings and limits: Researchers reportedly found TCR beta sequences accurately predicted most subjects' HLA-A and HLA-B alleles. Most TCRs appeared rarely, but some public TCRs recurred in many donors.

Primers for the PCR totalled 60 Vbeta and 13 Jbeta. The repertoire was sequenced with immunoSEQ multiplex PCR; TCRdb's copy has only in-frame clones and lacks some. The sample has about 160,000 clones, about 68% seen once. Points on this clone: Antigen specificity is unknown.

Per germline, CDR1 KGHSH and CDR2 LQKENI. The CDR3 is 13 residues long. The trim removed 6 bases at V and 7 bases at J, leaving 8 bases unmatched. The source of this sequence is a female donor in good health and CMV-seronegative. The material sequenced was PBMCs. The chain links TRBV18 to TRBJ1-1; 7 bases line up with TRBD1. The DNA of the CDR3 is TGTGCCAGCTCGCCGGGACAGTATATTGAAGCTTTCTTT. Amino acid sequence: CASSPGQYIEAFF.